This TCR beta chain is from a study of molecular identifiers for immune sequencing clone quantification. The germline gives CDR1 SNHLY, CDR2 FYNNEI. Between the trimmed V and J ends, which lost 1 base and 7 bases, there was a span of 13 bases. This CDR3 has 15 amino acids. TCRdb reanalysed the PCR reads using MiXCR and keeps one entry per CDR3 protein. The table includes just under 65,000 distinct CDR3 sequences, under 20% detected once. Between roughly 17,000 and 1,000,000 sorted cells, with 10%, 30% or 50% RNA, yielded naive CD8 libraries. Worth noting for this clonotype: A much larger clone sits a single nucleotide away, making a read error possible.

The chain carries TRBV2 and TRBJ1-4; possible D gene TRBD1, 6 bases. The sequence was collected from a human donor in good health. Some libraries in this study had Jurkat cell RNA spiked in. The sequencing input was naive CD8+ T cells from blood, with Jurkat cell RNA spiked in. Described subset: FACS-sorted CD8+CD4-CCR7+CD45RA+ naive T cells. CDR3 bases: TGTGCCAGCAGTGAAGGGAGGGGGGGGGTTGAAAAACTGTTTTTT. Its translation is CASSEGRGGVEKLFF.